The following is a T cell receptor beta chain sequence with its context. Its antigen is as yet unknown. The record originates from a study of cytomegalovirus exposure and HLA in healthy donors. Study as a whole: Of the donors genotyped, approximately 400 in all, 75% to 85% fell in the Caucasian-associated ancestry cluster.

Healthy bone marrow donors made up the donor group. The CDR3 extends over 16 amino acids. Trimming removed 4 bases from V and 2 bases from J, with 12 bases in between. Germline loops: CDR1 MRHNA, CDR2 SNTAGT. The PCR used 60 Vbeta and 13 Jbeta primers. The repertoire was sequenced with immunoSEQ multiplex PCR; TCRdb's copy has only in-frame clones and lacks some. The sample holds 150,000 to 200,000 clones; 80% to 85% are singletons and the top ten take 1.6%. Broader study findings: The availability of immune exposure information extended only to CMV serostatus. High specificity and sensitivity for cytomegalovirus status were reported for the classifier.

This receptor was taken from a man aged 50 or older in good health and CMV-seronegative. The sample comprised PBMCs. The chain recombines TRBV6-4 with TRBJ2-6; perhaps TRBD1 as D (6 bases). DNA for the CDR3: TGTGCCAGCAGTGCCCAACAGGGCCCTGGGGCCAACGTCCTGACTTTC. This codes for CASSAQQGPGANVLTF.